This T cell receptor beta chain is from a study of early T cells in non-severe SARS-CoV-2 infection. Study information: Sequenced bulk RNA came from whole blood that was unsorted, and chains were unpaired.

General study findings and limits: Lookups in VDJdb leaned toward anti-spike CD8 responses and missed private and CD4 specificities.

Unique molecular identifiers were affixed to single, distinct cDNA molecules. TCRdb analysed the 5' RACE reads with MiXCR anew, one entry per CDR3 protein. The table lists some 32,000 distinct CDR3 sequences, 6.6% of them singletons. This clonotype was seen repeatedly, ten times or more. Antigen: not known. The receptor comes from an adult who was a healthcare worker with PCR-confirmed SARS-CoV-2 infection or an uninfected control (not recorded which). The sample comprised whole blood.

The CDR3 spells CASSIKGQGDQPQHF. For the CDR3, the DNA is TGTGCCAGCTCGATTAAGGGCCAGGGAGATCAGCCCCAGCATTTT. The chain has TRBV18 and TRBJ1-5; a weak D match, TRBD1 (5 bases). This CDR3 is built from 15 residues. Germline CDR1 and CDR2: KGHSH and LQKENI. V was cut by 6 bases and J by 5 bases, with 17 bases left in between.